This T cell receptor beta chain was profiled in a study of OX40 agonist ivuxolimab in advanced cancers. Libraries were prepared by immunoSEQ multiplex PCR; TCRdb keeps only in-frame clonotypes and omits some of them. Among about 52,000 clones listed, 80% to 85% were seen once. Notes on the study in general: Fewer expanded clones were found on average in CD4+ than in CD8+ T cells. Some patients without response likewise showed low normalized clonal expansion. Clonal expansion from baseline to week 6 occurred in both CD4+ and CD8+ T cells.

With regard to this clone: Its antigen remains unknown.

There are 14 residues in the CDR3. The ends were cut back, 4 bases at V and 0 bases at J, with 9 bases in the middle. In germline, CDR1 is WSHSY, CDR2 SAAADI. The TCR comes from an adult with an advanced solid tumor such as melanoma, head and neck, liver or kidney cancer. This material consisted of CD4+ or CD8+ T cells sorted from blood, taken in a trial of the OX40 agonist ivuxolimab. The chain joins TRBV10-2 to TRBJ1-2, with D possibly matching TRBD1 (5 bases). DNA of the CDR3: TGCGCCAGCAGTGCCGGGACGGCTAACTATGGCTACACCTTC. Translation: CASSAGTANYGYTF.